This T cell receptor (beta chain) was documented in a study of OX40 agonist ivuxolimab in advanced cancers. The cohort excluded patients with autoimmune disease history or systemic immunosuppression. A word on this clone: A much larger clone lies one base from this, so it may be a read error.

Profiled with immunoSEQ multiplex PCR; TCRdb holds only in-frame clones, not every one. The repertoire consists of tens of thousands of clones, with 77% occurring once and the leading ten covering about 2.6%. The CDR3 is 12 residues long. Per germline, CDR1 SGHRS and CDR2 YFSETQ. This rearrangement joins TRBV5-1 to TRBJ2-2, with a possible D match to TRBD2 (5 bases). The specimen comprised CD4+ or CD8+ T cells sorted from blood, sampled in a trial of the OX40 agonist ivuxolimab. This receptor was taken from an adult with an advanced solid tumor such as melanoma, head and neck, liver or kidney cancer. CDR3 DNA: TGCGCCAGCAGCGAATCAATCGGGGAGCCGTTTTTT. Its protein product is CASSESIGEPFF.